What follows are 21 T cell receptor beta chains derived from one specimen sequenced in a study of technical replicates of blood from a few donors. Clones were read by immunoSEQ multiplex PCR, and TCRdb kept only the in-frame ones, dropping some. The sample lists approximately 82,000 clones, about nine tenths occurring once. The sequenced sample consisted of T cells isolated from PBMCs. These receptors were taken from a human donor in good health. Some clones in this sample may be carry-over from other donors' samples.

V is TRBV19 and J is TRBJ2-7, with a weak D call TRBD1 (5 bases). Germline loops: CDR1 LNHDA, CDR2 SQIVND (reference sequence). Trimming cost V 5 bases and J 6 bases, with 11 bases left between them. This CDR3 region has 12 residues. The CDR3 region is CASSPRVGEQYF. The CDR3 DNA is TGTGCCAGTAGTCCCAGGGTTGGCGAGCAGTACTTC.

There are a few counts of this clone. Other DNA sequences in the sample encode the same CDR3. V is TRBV6-5 and J is TRBJ1-2, with a weak D call TRBD1 (5 bases). Per the germline V gene, CDR1 is MNHEY and CDR2 is SVGAGI. V lost 6 bases to trimming and J lost 8 bases, with 10 bases between them. The CDR3 has 11 residues. DNA of the CDR3: TGTGCCAGCAGGGGGCCCGGCGGCTACACCTTC. Its protein is CASRGPGGYTF.

This clone occurred once. This chain joins TRBV9 and TRBJ2-1, with D possibly matching TRBD2 (5 bases). Trimming pared 0 bases from V and 1 base from J, leaving 8 bases between. CDR3 length equals 15 residues. Germline-derived CDR1 and CDR2 are SGDLS and YYNGEE. The CDR3 sequence is CASSVEGGSYNEQFF. The CDR3 nucleotides are TGTGCCAGCAGCGTAGAAGGCGGGTCCTACAATGAGCAGTTCTTC.

V gene TRBV21-1 combines with J gene TRBJ2-1; the D segment call TRBD2 is taken from the table without a DNA check. TRBV21-1 is a documented pseudogene. This CDR3 has 18 residues. CDR3 bases: TGTGCCAGCAGCCAACGTGCGGGAGCAGCGGAATCCTACAATGAGCAGTTCTTC. Its translation is CASSQRAGAAESYNEQFF.

The V call is TRBV10-3, the J call TRBJ1-1; 8 positions agree with TRBD1. Trimming removed 5 bases from V and 0 bases from J; junction bases left unmatched: 5. The CDR3 contains 15 residues. From germline, CDR1 is ENHRY and CDR2 SYGVKD. The DNA of the CDR3 is TGTGCCATCAGTTTACAGGGACAGGTGAACACTGAAGCTTTCTTT. It encodes CAISLQGQVNTEAFF.

This clone has just one count. This rearrangement joins TRBV21-1 to TRBJ2-1; TRBD1 is the table's D call, not checked against the DNA. TRBV21-1 is described as a pseudogene. The CDR3 covers 13 residues. The CDR3 coding sequence is TGTGCCAGCATTCGGACAGTCCCTGGTGGGCAGTTCTTC. It is translated as CASIRTVPGGQFF.

This chain connects TRBV19 to TRBJ1-2; D perhaps matches TRBD1 (5 bases). Per the germline V gene, CDR1 is LNHDA and CDR2 is SQIVND (reference sequence). V shed 0 bases and J shed 4 bases, with 12 bases lying between them. The CDR3 has 15 residues. The DNA for the CDR3 is TGTGCCAGTAGTATAGACAGGGAAAGACTCTATGGCTACACCTTC. It translates to CASSIDRERLYGYTF. Looking up the rest from reference TRBV19 and TRBJ1-2 gives the full variable domain: DGGITQSPKYLFRKEGQNVTLSCEQNLNHDAMYWYRQDPGQGLRLIYYSQIVNDFQKGDIAEGYSVSREKKESFPLTVTSAQKNPTAFYLCASSIDRERLYGYTFGSGTRLTVV.

This chain uses TRBV19 with TRBJ2-1; D remains unclear. Deletions cut 3 bases from V and 9 bases from J, with 12 bases between. The CDR3 spans 13 residues. CDR1 and CDR2 from the germline V gene are LNHDA and SQIVND (reference sequence). CDR3 amino acids: CASSIGASVEQFF. The CDR3, as DNA: TGTGCCAGTAGTATTGGAGCTTCGGTTGAGCAGTTCTTC.

The sample holds a few counts of this clone. The CDR3 loop reads CAFTGGNTEAFF. CDR3 nucleotides: TGTGCCTTTACAGGGGGGAACACTGAAGCTTTCTTT. This chain uses TRBV30 with TRBJ1-1, with 8 bases aligning to TRBD1. The CDR3 has 12 residues. The germline V gene encodes CDR1 GTSNPN and CDR2 SVGIG (reference sequence). The V gene end was trimmed by 7 bases and the J gene end by 1 base; junction bases not matched to a gene: 2. The full variable domain, completed using reference TRBV30 and TRBJ1-1, is SQTIHQWPATLVQPVGSPLSLECTVEGTSNPNLYWYRQAAGRGLQLLFYSVGIGQISSEVPQNLSASRPQDRQFILSSKKLLLSDSGFYLCAFTGGNTEAFFGQGTRLTVV.

This clone was counted a single time. At one boundary the junction diverges from the germline segment, which might be a read error. The genes are TRBV15 and TRBJ1-4; D is ambiguous. CDR1 and CDR2 from the germline V gene are LNHNV and YYDKDF (reference sequence). The length of the CDR3 is 15 residues. CDR3 amino acids: CATSGELPANEKLFF. The CDR3 DNA is TGTGCCACCAGCGGAGAACTACCTGCTAATGAAAAACTGTTTTTT.

This chain joins TRBV5-4 and TRBJ1-1, with TRBD1 matching 8 bases. Germline-derived CDR1 and CDR2 are SGHNT and YYREEE (reference sequence). Trimming removed 4 bases from V and 3 bases from J; junction bases left unmatched: 5. This CDR3 comprises 14 residues. In nucleotides, the CDR3 is TGTGCCAGCAGCCCAGGACAGGGCTACACTGAAGCTTTCTTT. Protein product: CASSPGQGYTEAFF.

The chain is built from TRBV5-8 and TRBJ2-3; tentative D call: TRBD1 (6 bases). Germline CDR1 is SGHTS and CDR2 is YDEGEE. The V gene lost 4 bases and the J gene lost 3 bases, with 18 bases spanning the gap. This CDR3 comprises 16 residues. The CDR3 bases are TGTGCCAGCAGCCCCAGCACAGGGTTGAGTACAGATACGCAGTATTTT. This encodes CASSPSTGLSTDTQYF.

The genes are TRBV5-4 and TRBJ1-1; tentatively, D is TRBD1 (5 bases). This CDR3 spans 16 amino acids. Deletions cut 4 bases from V and 3 bases from J, with 19 bases between. Per germline, CDR1 SGHNT and CDR2 YYREEE (reference sequence). The DNA for the CDR3 is TGTGCCAGCAGCCGGGGGGACTGGTCTGGGGACACTGAAGCTTTCTTT. Its protein product is CASSRGDWSGDTEAFF.

CDR3 in DNA: TGCGCCAGCAGCCAAGGTATAGGGAGCGCAGATACGCAGTATTTT. Amino acids: CASSQGIGSADTQYF. The gene calls are TRBV4-3 and TRBJ2-3; possibly TRBD2 for D (5 bases). Germline V gives CDR1 LGHNA, CDR2 YSLEER. V was trimmed by 1 base and J by 4 bases, leaving 12 bases between them. The CDR3 has 15 amino acids.

The genes are TRBV9 and TRBJ2-1, with D possibly being TRBD2 (6 bases). V lost 3 bases and J 5 bases, leaving 12 bases between the germline ends. Germline V gene lookup returns CDR1 SGDLS and CDR2 YYNGEE. This CDR3 spans 14 amino acids. The CDR3 DNA follows: TGTGCCAGCAGCGGTAGCGGTATAAACAATGAGCAGTTCTTC. It is translated as CASSGSGINNEQFF. Together with reference TRBV9 and TRBJ2-1, the CDR3 gives the full variable domain: DSGVTQTPKHLITATGQRVTLRCSPRSGDLSVYWYQQSLDQGLQFLIQYYNGEERAKGNILERFSAQQFPDLHSELNLSSLELGDSALYFCASSGSGINNEQFFGPGTRLTVL.

J is TRBJ2-3 and V is TRBV11-2, with D possibly being TRBD1 (6 bases). This CDR3 region has 11 residues. V was pared by 8 bases and J by 5 bases, with 8 bases between. Germline V lookup: CDR1 SGHAT, CDR2 FQNNGV. The CDR3 is CASAGVDTQYF. Here the CDR3 DNA reads TGTGCCAGCGCAGGGGTAGATACGCAGTATTTT.

This chain links TRBV30 with TRBJ1-5, with D uncertain. CDR1 is GTSNPN, CDR2 SVGIG, per germline (reference sequence). V was clipped by 4 bases and J by 4 bases, with 14 bases between them. The CDR3 is 14 amino acids. For the CDR3, the DNA is TGTGCCTGGAAGGTTAAAGGGAGGAATCAGCCCCAGCATTTT. The encoded protein is CAWKVKGRNQPQHF.

The chain carries TRBV11-3 and TRBJ2-3; TRBD2 matches 7 bases. Per the germline V gene, CDR1 is SGHNT and CDR2 is YENEEA. The CDR3 is made up of 17 amino acids. Germline trimming cut 1 base from V and 2 bases from J; bases unmatched to any gene: 9. CDR3 residues: CASSLGGLVGHTDTQYF. In nucleotides, the CDR3 is TGTGCCAGCAGCTTAGGTGGACTAGTTGGGCACACAGATACGCAGTATTTT.

The chain recombines TRBV4-2 with TRBJ1-2, with 10 bases that match TRBD1. V lost 4 bases to trimming and J lost 1 base; unmatched junction nucleotides: 9. Germline-derived CDR1 and CDR2 are LGHNA and YNFKEQ. This CDR3 has 17 residues. CDR3 bases: TGTGCCAGCAGCCTACCAGCCGGGACAGGGGTTAACTATGGCTACACCTTC. Amino acid sequence: CASSLPAGTGVNYGYTF.

CDR3 nucleotides: TGTGCCAGCAGTTATAACGCCGACAGGCTTAATGAAAAACTGTTTTTT. Its protein is CASSYNADRLNEKLFF. The V gene is TRBV6-7, the J gene TRBJ1-4, with D possibly TRBD1 on 6 matching bases. TRBV6-7 has ORF status, its function being uncertain. This CDR3 contains 16 residues. The germline V and J ends were trimmed by 3 bases and 4 bases, with 15 bases remaining between them.

This rearrangement joins TRBV7-3 to TRBJ2-3; D is possibly TRBD2 (5 bases). The CDR3 totals 13 residues. The V end lost 2 bases, the J end lost 7 bases, and 10 bases lay between the germline ends. CDR1 is SGHTA and CDR2 is FQGTGA in the germline V gene. CDR3 sequence: CASSLPGRNTQYF. The DNA of the CDR3 is TGTGCCAGCAGCTTACCGGGGAGAAATACGCAGTATTTT.